This TCR beta chain came from a study of prognosis after radiotherapy for stage I lung cancer. Turning to the study itself: SBRT was given in 3 to 5 fractions at a biologically effective dose of at least 100 Gy as radiotherapy. A few patients receiving radiotherapy then developed distant metastases (median approximately 7 months), with roughly 16 showing no significant progression. Patients in the cohort never received concurrent therapy with stereotactic body radiotherapy.

Using two-round multiplex PCR, the authors amplified TCR beta CDR3 from genomic DNA. For every TRBV and TRBJ gene, a specific primer was used in first-round PCR. MiXCR was run by TCRdb on the multiplex PCR reads, yielding one entry per CDR3 protein. The repertoire has about 35,000 distinct CDR3 sequences, 30% to 35% of them found once; the top ten carry roughly 17%. Each of two time points yielded roughly 6.4 milliliters of peripheral venous blood. Concerning this clonotype: Its ends do not fully match the called genes, so a read error is possible.

This CDR3 is 13 amino acids long. Germline CDR1 and CDR2: LNHDA and SQIVND (reference sequence). The rearrangement joins TRBV19 to TRBJ2-5, with D hard to call. The origin of this receptor is a donor older than 45 with non-small cell lung cancer. This sample comprised PBMCs, obtained before or after stereotactic body radiation therapy (not recorded which). This CDR3 reads CASSITSQETRYF. The DNA for the CDR3 is TGTGCCAGTAGTATAACAAGTCAAGAGACCCGGTACTTC.